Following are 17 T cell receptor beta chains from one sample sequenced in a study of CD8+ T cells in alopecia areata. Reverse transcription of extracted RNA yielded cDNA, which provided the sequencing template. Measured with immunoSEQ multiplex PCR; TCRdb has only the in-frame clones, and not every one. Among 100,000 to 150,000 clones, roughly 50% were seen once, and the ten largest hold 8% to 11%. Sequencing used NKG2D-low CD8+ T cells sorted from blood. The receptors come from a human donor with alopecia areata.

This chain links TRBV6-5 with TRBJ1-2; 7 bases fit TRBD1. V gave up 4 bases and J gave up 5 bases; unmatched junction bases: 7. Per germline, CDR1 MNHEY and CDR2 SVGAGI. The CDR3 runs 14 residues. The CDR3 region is CASSSGQRTYGYTF. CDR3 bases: TGTGCCAGCAGTTCGGGACAGAGGACTTATGGCTACACCTTC.

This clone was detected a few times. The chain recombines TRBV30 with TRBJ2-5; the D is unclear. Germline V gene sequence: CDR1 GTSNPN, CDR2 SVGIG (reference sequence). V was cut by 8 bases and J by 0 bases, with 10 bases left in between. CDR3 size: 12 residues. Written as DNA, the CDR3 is TGTGCCGGCACCTCGTACCAAGAGACCCAGTACTTC. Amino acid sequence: CAGTSYQETQYF.

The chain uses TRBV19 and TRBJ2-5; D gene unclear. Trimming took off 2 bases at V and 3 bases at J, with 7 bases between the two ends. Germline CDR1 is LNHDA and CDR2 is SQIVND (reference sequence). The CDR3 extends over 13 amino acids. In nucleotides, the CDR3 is TGTGCCAGTAGTATAACCGCGGAAGAGACCCAGTACTTC. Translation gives CASSITAEETQYF.

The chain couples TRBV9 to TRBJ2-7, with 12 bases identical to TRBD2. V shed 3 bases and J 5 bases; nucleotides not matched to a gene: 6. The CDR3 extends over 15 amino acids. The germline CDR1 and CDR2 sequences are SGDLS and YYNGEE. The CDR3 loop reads CASSATSGRTDEQYF. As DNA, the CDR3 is TGTGCCAGCAGCGCAACTAGCGGGAGGACGGACGAGCAGTACTTC.

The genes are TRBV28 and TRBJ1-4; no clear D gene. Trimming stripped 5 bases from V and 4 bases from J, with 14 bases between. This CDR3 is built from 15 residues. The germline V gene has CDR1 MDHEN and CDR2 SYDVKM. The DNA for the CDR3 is TGTGCCAGCAGTCCCGGCTCCAGCGGTAATGAAAAACTGTTTTTT. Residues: CASSPGSSGNEKLFF.

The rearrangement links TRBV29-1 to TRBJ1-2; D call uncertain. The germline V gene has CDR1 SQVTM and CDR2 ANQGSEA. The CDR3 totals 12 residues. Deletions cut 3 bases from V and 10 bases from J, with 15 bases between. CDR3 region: CSVEAGPVDYTF. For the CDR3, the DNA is TGCAGCGTTGAGGCAGGCCCCGTCGACTACACCTTC.

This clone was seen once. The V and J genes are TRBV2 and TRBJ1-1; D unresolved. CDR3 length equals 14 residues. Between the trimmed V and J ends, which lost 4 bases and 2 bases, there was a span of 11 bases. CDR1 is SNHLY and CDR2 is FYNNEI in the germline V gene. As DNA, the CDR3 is TGTGCCAGCAGTGTGGGCAGGTTAAACACTGAAGCTTTCTTT. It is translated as CASSVGRLNTEAFF.

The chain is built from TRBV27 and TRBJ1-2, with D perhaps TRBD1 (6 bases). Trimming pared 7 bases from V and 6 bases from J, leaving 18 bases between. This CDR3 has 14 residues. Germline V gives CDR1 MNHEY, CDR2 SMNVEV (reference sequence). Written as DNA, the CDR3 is TGTGCCAGCAAGAGGCCAGGGGCTCTGGATGGCTACACCTTC. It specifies CASKRPGALDGYTF.

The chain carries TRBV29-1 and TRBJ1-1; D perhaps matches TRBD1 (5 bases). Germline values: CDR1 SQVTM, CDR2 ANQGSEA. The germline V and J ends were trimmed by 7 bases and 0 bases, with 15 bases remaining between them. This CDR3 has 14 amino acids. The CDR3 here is CSAGGGGLNTEAFF. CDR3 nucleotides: TGCAGCGCCGGGGGAGGAGGATTGAACACTGAAGCTTTCTTT.

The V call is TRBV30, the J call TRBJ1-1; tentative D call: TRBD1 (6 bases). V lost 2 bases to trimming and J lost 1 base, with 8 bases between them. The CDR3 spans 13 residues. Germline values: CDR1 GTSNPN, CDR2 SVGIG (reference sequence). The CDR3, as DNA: TGTGCCTGGAGTCTGGACAGGAACACTGAAGCTTTCTTT. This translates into CAWSLDRNTEAFF.

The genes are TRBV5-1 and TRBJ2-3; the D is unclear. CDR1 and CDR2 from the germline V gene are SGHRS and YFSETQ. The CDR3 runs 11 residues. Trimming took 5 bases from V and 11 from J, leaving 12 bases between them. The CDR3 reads CASRSDQMQYF. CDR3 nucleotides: TGCGCCAGCAGATCTGACCAGATGCAGTATTTT.

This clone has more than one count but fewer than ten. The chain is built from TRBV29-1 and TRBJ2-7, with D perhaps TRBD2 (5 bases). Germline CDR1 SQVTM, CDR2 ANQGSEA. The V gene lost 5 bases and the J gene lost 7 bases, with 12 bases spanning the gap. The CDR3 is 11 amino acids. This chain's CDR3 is CSVPEGGEQYF. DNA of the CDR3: TGCAGCGTTCCCGAGGGCGGGGAGCAGTACTTC.

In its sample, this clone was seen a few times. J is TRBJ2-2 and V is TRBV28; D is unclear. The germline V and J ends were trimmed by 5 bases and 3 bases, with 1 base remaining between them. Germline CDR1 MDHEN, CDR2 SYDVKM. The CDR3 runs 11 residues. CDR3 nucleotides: TGTGCCAGCAGTGACACCGGGGAGCTGTTTTTT. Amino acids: CASSDTGELFF. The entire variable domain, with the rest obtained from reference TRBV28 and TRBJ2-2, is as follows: DVKVTQSSRYLVKRTGEKVFLECVQDMDHENMFWYRQDPGLGLRLIYFSYDVKMKEKGDIPEGYSVSREKKERFSLILESASTNQTSMYLCASSDTGELFFGEGSRLTVL.

This CDR3 reads CASSGPGQQYEQYF. In DNA, the CDR3 is TGTGCCAGCAGCGGACCGGGACAGCAGTACGAGCAGTACTTC. The V and J genes are TRBV9 and TRBJ2-7; 7 bases map to TRBD1. The CDR3 runs to 14 residues. Germline-derived CDR1 and CDR2 are SGDLS and YYNGEE. V shed 3 bases and J 4 bases; nucleotides not matched to a gene: 7.

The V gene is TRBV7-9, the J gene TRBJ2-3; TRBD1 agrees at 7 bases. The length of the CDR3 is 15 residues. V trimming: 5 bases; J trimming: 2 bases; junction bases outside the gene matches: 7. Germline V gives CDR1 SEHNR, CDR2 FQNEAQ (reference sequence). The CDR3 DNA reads TGTGCCAGCAGCCGGACAGGATCACACACAGATACGCAGTATTTT. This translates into CASSRTGSHTDTQYF.

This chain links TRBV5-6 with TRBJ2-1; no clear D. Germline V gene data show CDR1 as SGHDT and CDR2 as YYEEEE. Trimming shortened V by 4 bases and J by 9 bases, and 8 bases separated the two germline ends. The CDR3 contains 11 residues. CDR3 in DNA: TGTGCCAGCAGCGGGCTCGGTGAGCAGTTCTTC. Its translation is CASSGLGEQFF.

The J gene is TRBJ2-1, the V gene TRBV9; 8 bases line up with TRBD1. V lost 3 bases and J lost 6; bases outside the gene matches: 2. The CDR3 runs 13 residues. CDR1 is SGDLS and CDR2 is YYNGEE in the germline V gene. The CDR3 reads CASSGGQGNEQFF. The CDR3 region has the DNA TGTGCCAGCAGCGGAGGACAGGGCAATGAGCAGTTCTTC.